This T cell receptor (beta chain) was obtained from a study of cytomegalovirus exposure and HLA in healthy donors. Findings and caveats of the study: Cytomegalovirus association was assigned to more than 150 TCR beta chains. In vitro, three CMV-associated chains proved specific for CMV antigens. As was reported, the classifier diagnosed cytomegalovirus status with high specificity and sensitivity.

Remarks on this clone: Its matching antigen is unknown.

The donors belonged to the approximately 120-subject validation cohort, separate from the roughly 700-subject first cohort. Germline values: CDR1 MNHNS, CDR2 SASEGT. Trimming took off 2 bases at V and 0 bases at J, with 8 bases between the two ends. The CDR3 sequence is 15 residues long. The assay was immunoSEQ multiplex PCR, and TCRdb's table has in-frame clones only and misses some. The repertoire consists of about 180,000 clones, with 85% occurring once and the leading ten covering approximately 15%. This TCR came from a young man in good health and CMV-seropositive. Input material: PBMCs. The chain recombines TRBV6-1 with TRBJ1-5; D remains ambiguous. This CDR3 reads CASSEPTYSNQPQHF. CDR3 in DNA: TGTGCCAGCAGTGAACCCACCTATAGCAATCAGCCCCAGCATTTT.